The rows below give T cell receptor beta chains drawn from one sample of a study of blood T cell repertoires in COVID-19. Produced via immunoSEQ multiplex PCR; TCRdb's table is partial and in-frame only. The sample includes 210,000 or so clones, 75% to 90% of them seen just once. The specimen was PBMCs or T cells enriched from blood (not recorded which). The receptors were gathered from a young woman who had been exposed to COVID-19. The CDR3 runs from the conserved cysteine through the conserved F or W. The D gene is left open where the match is weak. Only part of the rows carry a size: once, few, many, or a class if the clone is expanded.

TRBD1	TRBV6-5	-	TRBJ2-3	CASSYTGTGGDTQYF	TGTGCCAGCAGTTACACGGGGACAGGGGGTGATACGCAGTATTTT
TRBD1	TRBV9	-	TRBJ2-1	CASSETGGSRVEQFF	TGTGCCAGCAGCGAGACAGGGGGAAGCAGGGTTGAGCAGTTCTTC
TRBD1	TRBV30	-	TRBJ1-1	CAWTGGPEAFF	TGTGCCTGGACAGGGGGGCCTGAAGCTTTCTTT
-	TRBV5-5	-	TRBJ2-7	CASRGPTTYEQYF	TGTGCCAGCCGGGGTCCCACCACCTACGAGCAGTACTTC
-	TRBV19	-	TRBJ1-6	CASTPTGLVSPLHF	TGTGCCAGTACCCCGACAGGATTGGTGTCACCCCTCCACTTT
-	TRBV7-9	-	TRBJ1-2	CASSLPAFSYGYTF	TGTGCCAGCAGCCTACCCGCATTTTCCTATGGCTACACCTTC
TRBD2	TRBV29-1	-	TRBJ2-1	CSVGTSGRAYEQFF	TGCAGCGTGGGCACTAGCGGGAGGGCCTATGAGCAGTTCTTC
TRBD2	TRBV12-5	-	TRBJ2-7	CASGLVAGGRHEQYF	TGTGCTAGTGGTTTGGTAGCGGGAGGGAGACACGAGCAGTACTTC
TRBD2	TRBV5-4	-	TRBJ2-2	CASSPTSGSRNTGELFF	TGTGCCAGCAGCCCGACTAGCGGGAGCCGGAACACCGGGGAGCTGTTTTTT
-	TRBV15	-	TRBJ1-1	CATSREGGLTEAFF	TGTGCCACCAGCAGAGAGGGGGGGCTCACTGAAGCTTTCTTT
TRBD2	TRBV9	-	TRBJ2-6	CASSAQLAGAAGVLTF	TGTGCCAGCAGCGCACAACTAGCGGGGGCCGCCGGTGTCCTGACTTTC
TRBD2	TRBV5-4	-	TRBJ2-5	CARRRRGGRGAGQETQYF	TGTGCCCGCCGCCGCCGGGGCGGGAGGGGGGCGGGCCAAGAGACCCAGTACTTC
-	TRBV5-1	-	TRBJ1-2	CASSFLGDGYTF	TGCGCCAGCAGCTTTCTCGGGGATGGCTACACCTTC
-	TRBV20-1	-	TRBJ2-2	CSASRTGLNTGELFF	TGCAGTGCTAGTAGAACGGGTTTGAACACCGGGGAGCTGTTTTTT
-	TRBV6-1	-	TRBJ1-1	CASSEVVGTEAFF	TGTGCCAGCAGTGAGGTAGTTGGTACTGAAGCTTTCTTT
-	TRBV3-1/TRBV3-2	few	TRBJ2-5	CASSQVSLWEQETQYF	TGTGCCAGCAGCCAAGTCTCTCTCTGGGAGCAAGAGACCCAGTACTTC
-	TRBV7-2	-	TRBJ2-1	CASSFYSVNEQFF	TGTGCCAGCAGCTTCTATTCGGTCAATGAGCAGTTCTTC
TRBD1	TRBV11-3	-	TRBJ1-1	CASSVGQGGTEAFF	TGTGCCAGCAGCGTCGGACAGGGAGGAACTGAAGCTTTCTTT
TRBD1	TRBV9	-	TRBJ1-3	CASSVGQGSGNTIYF	TGTGCCAGCAGCGTAGGACAGGGCTCTGGAAACACCATATATTTT
-	TRBV28	-	TRBJ2-1	CASSLGLSSYNEQFF	TGTGCCAGCAGTTTAGGACTTAGCTCCTACAATGAGCAGTTCTTC
TRBD2	TRBV3-1/TRBV3-2	-	TRBJ2-7	CASSPRLARPYEQYF	TGTGCCAGCAGCCCGAGACTAGCCCGTCCCTACGAGCAGTACTTC
-	TRBV7-2	few	TRBJ1-4	CASSLWGGGEKLFF	TGTGCCAGCAGCCTCTGGGGGGGTGGTGAAAAACTGTTTTTT
-	TRBV10-3	-	TRBJ2-1	CAISESRGVYNEQFF	TGTGCCATCAGTGAGTCTCGCGGCGTCTACAATGAGCAGTTCTTC
TRBD1	TRBV5-6	-	TRBJ1-1	CASNHRGKDNTEAFF	TGTGCCAGTAATCACAGGGGCAAGGATAACACTGAAGCTTTCTTT
TRBD1	TRBV12-3/TRBV12-4	-	TRBJ2-4	CASSPRQGNIQYF	TGTGCCAGCAGCCCCCGACAGGGTAACATTCAGTACTTC
-	TRBV9	-	TRBJ1-4	CASSLRVQGEKLFF	TGTGCCAGCAGCCTCAGGGTCCAGGGTGAAAAACTGTTTTTT
TRBD1	TRBV30	-	TRBJ1-2	CAWRVLGTAGYTF	TGTGCCTGGAGAGTTCTCGGGACAGCTGGCTACACCTTC
TRBD2	TRBV11-2	-	TRBJ2-1	CASSDIAGEQFF	TGTGCCAGCAGCGACATAGCGGGAGAGCAGTTCTTC
TRBD1	TRBV10-3	-	TRBJ1-4	CAISEPTGGREKLFF	TGTGCCATCAGTGAGCCGACAGGGGGCAGGGAAAAACTGTTTTTT
-	TRBV5-8	-	TRBJ2-1	CASSLAQTLSSYNEQFF	TGTGCCAGCAGCTTGGCCCAGACTCTCTCATCCTACAATGAGCAGTTCTTC
-	TRBV7-9	-	TRBJ1-6	CASSFATGGGENSPLHF	TGTGCCAGCAGCTTTGCGACAGGCGGAGGAGAGAATTCACCCCTCCACTTT
TRBD2	TRBV5-1	few	TRBJ2-1	CASSLGGLAGGNEQFF	TGCGCCAGCAGCTTGGGGGGACTAGCGGGAGGTAATGAGCAGTTCTTC
TRBD2	TRBV6-4	-	TRBJ2-1	CASSDLAGGKEFF	TGTGCCAGCAGTGACTTAGCGGGAGGGAAGGAGTTCTTC
-	TRBV9	-	TRBJ2-3	CASSVLNKPPTDTQYF	TGTGCCAGCAGCGTATTAAACAAACCTCCCACAGATACGCAGTATTTT
TRBD2	TRBV19	-	TRBJ2-7	CASRSLAGEYYEQYF	TGTGCCAGTAGGAGCCTAGCGGGGGAGTACTACGAGCAGTACTTC
-	TRBV30	-	TRBJ1-1	CAWSLRQEAFF	TGTGCCTGGAGCCTCAGACAAGAAGCTTTCTTT
-	TRBV5-1	-	TRBJ2-3	CASSLEPGTDTQYF	TGCGCCAGCAGCTTGGAACCAGGCACAGATACGCAGTATTTT
-	TRBV5-1	few	TRBJ2-3	CASRVGLPTDTQYF	TGCGCCAGCAGGGTGGGGCTTCCCACAGATACGCAGTATTTT
TRBD2	TRBV12-5	-	TRBJ2-1	CASGFGLGLAGEGGEQFF	TGTGCTAGTGGTTTTGGATTAGGCCTAGCGGGAGAAGGGGGTGAGCAGTTCTTC
TRBD2	TRBV14	-	TRBJ2-2	CASSPSLAGGPNGELFF	TGTGCCAGCAGCCCTTCACTAGCGGGAGGGCCCAACGGGGAGCTGTTTTTT